The 19 T cell receptor beta chains reported below all come from one sample, sequenced in a study of T cell responses to AZD1222 COVID-19 vaccine. Using immunoSEQ multiplex PCR, the repertoire was profiled, and TCRdb retains in-frame clones only, with some absent. The sample has 99,000 or so clones; approximately 86% are singletons. The sample consisted of peripheral blood, taken 28 days after the second dose of the MenACWY control vaccine. Every receptor here comes from an adult who received the MenACWY meningococcal vaccine as a control.

The gene calls are TRBV6-5 and TRBJ1-4, with D possibly being TRBD1 (5 bases). CDR1 is MNHEY and CDR2 is SVGAGI in the germline V gene. Trimming removed 7 bases from V and 3 bases from J, with 9 bases in between. The CDR3 extends over 13 amino acids. CDR3 DNA sequence: TGTGCCAGCAACCGGGGGGCTAATGAAAAACTGTTTTTT. It is translated as CASNRGANEKLFF.

J is TRBJ2-7 and V is TRBV15; a weak D match, TRBD1 (6 bases). Germline lookup yields CDR1 LNHNV and CDR2 YYDKDF (reference sequence). V gave up 1 base and J gave up 4 bases, with 14 bases separating them. The CDR3 runs 15 residues. CDR3: CATSRATTGGYEQYF. Here the CDR3 DNA reads TGTGCCACCAGCAGAGCAACGACAGGCGGATACGAGCAGTACTTC.

The V and J genes are TRBV14 and TRBJ2-2; D not certain. Germline CDR1 and CDR2: SGHDN and FVKESK. The CDR3 is 13 residues long. V dropped 4 bases and J dropped 6 bases, with 9 bases sitting between them. In DNA, the CDR3 is TGTGCCAGCAGCCCCAGGTTGGCCGGGGAGCTGTTTTTT. The encoded protein is CASSPRLAGELFF.

The V call is TRBV4-3, the J call TRBJ2-2, with TRBD2 matching over 8 bases. CDR1 is LGHNA, CDR2 YSLEER, per germline. This CDR3 has 16 residues. The trim removed 3 bases at V and 1 base at J, leaving 4 bases unmatched. The CDR3 coding sequence is TGCGCCAGCAGCCATCAAGCGGGGGTGAACACCGGGGAGCTGTTTTTT. Encoded protein: CASSHQAGVNTGELFF.

V gene TRBV6-5 combines with J gene TRBJ1-3, with D possibly TRBD1 on 5 matching bases. Germline lookup yields CDR1 MNHEY and CDR2 SVGAGI. This CDR3 spans 14 amino acids. The germline V and J ends were trimmed by 5 bases and 0 bases, with 8 bases remaining between them. The CDR3 DNA sequence: TGTGCCAGCAGTACAGGCGACTCTGGAAACACCATATATTTT. This gives the protein CASSTGDSGNTIYF.

This chain joins TRBV11-2 and TRBJ2-2; D perhaps matches TRBD2 (5 bases). Trimming cost V 6 bases and J 7 bases, with 15 bases left between them. Per germline, CDR1 SGHAT and CDR2 FQNNGV. This CDR3 region has 14 residues. CDR3 nucleotide sequence: TGTGCCAGCAGAACAATAGTGAGGGACGGGGAGCTGTTTTTT. It codes for CASRTIVRDGELFF.

This chain connects TRBV10-2 to TRBJ2-1; D is uncertain. V was trimmed by 3 bases and J by 1 base, leaving 7 bases between them. Per germline, CDR1 WSHSY and CDR2 SAAADI. CDR3 length: 14 amino acids. Here the CDR3 reads CASSDSTSYNEQFF. CDR3 sequence (DNA): TGCGCCAGCAGTGACAGTACGTCCTACAATGAGCAGTTCTTC.

This chain connects TRBV7-3 to TRBJ2-1; maybe TRBD1 (5 bases). The germline V gene has CDR1 SGHTA and CDR2 FQGTGA. CDR3 length: 12 amino acids. V was cut by 4 bases and J by 9 bases, with 10 bases left in between. The CDR3 DNA is TGTGCCAGCAGCTCGCAGGGTGCTGAGCAGTTCTTC. Residues: CASSSQGAEQFF.

This clone showed up just once. This sample also contains other DNA sequences that code for the same CDR3. The chain links TRBV28 to TRBJ2-5; 9 bases are shared with TRBD1. Germline CDR1 MDHEN, CDR2 SYDVKM. The V and J ends lost 4 bases and 1 base, in that order; junction bases with no gene match: 1. The CDR3 is made up of 14 amino acids. This chain's CDR3 is CASSWDRVQETQYF. The CDR3 region has the DNA TGTGCCAGCAGTTGGGACAGGGTCCAAGAGACCCAGTACTTC.

V is TRBV12-3 or TRBV12-4 and J is TRBJ1-2; D unresolved. The CDR3 length is 13 residues. V was pared by 3 bases and J by 4 bases, with 9 bases between. The CDR3 coding sequence is TGTGCCAGCAGTTTGCAGGAAACCTATGGCTACACCTTC. As protein: CASSLQETYGYTF.

The gene calls are TRBV5-6 and TRBJ1-2; D is ambiguous. V dropped 1 base and J dropped 4 bases, with 11 bases sitting between them. CDR1 and CDR2 from the germline V gene are SGHDT and YYEEEE. The CDR3 has 14 residues. The CDR3 region has the DNA TGTGCCAGCAGCTTGCCTACATTCGCCTATGGCTACACCTTC. It specifies CASSLPTFAYGYTF.

The table lists this clone with a count of one. The J gene is TRBJ2-7, the V gene TRBV5-4; D is possibly TRBD1 (6 bases). V lost 0 bases and J 2 bases, leaving 12 bases between the germline ends. CDR3 length: 15 residues. The germline CDR1 and CDR2 sequences are SGHNT and YYREEE (reference sequence). CDR3 sequence: CASSLGGGRAYEQYF. CDR3 nucleotide sequence: TGTGCCAGCAGCTTGGGTGGGGGCCGCGCCTACGAGCAGTACTTC.

V is TRBV10-3 and J is TRBJ1-3, with a tentative D call TRBD1 (5 bases). The CDR3 sequence is 14 residues long. Germline loops: CDR1 ENHRY, CDR2 SYGVKD. V dropped 5 bases and J dropped 12 bases, with 20 bases sitting between them. The CDR3: CAISNQLGQGFIYF. The CDR3 DNA reads as TGTGCCATCAGTAACCAGCTCGGGCAGGGCTTCATATATTTT.

This clone was seen just once. V gene TRBV18 combines with J gene TRBJ1-4; D call uncertain. The CDR3 is 13 residues long. With 3 bases removed from V and 3 bases from J, the gap between germline ends came to 5 bases. Germline CDR1 reads KGHSH; CDR2 reads LQKENI. CDR3 sequence (DNA): TGTGCCAGCTCACCGTCGGCTAATGAAAAACTGTTTTTT. Translating gives CASSPSANEKLFF.

This rearrangement joins TRBV5-1 to TRBJ2-7, with 8 positions matching TRBD2. The CDR3 length is 15 residues. The junction had 4 bases not matched to a gene; V was cut back by 0 bases and J by 2 bases. Germline values: CDR1 SGHRS, CDR2 YFSETQ. CDR3: CASSLVPGGPYEQYF. The CDR3 DNA reads as TGCGCCAGCAGCTTGGTACCGGGGGGGCCCTACGAGCAGTACTTC.

With respect to this clone: Mismatch with germline at one junction end may stem from a read error. The chain uses TRBV30 and TRBJ2-3; 10 nucleotides line up with TRBD1. The V gene's germline CDR1 is GTSNPN and CDR2 SVGIG (reference sequence). CDR3 length equals 12 residues. CDR3 sequence: CAWSSLDRGLAF. CDR3 DNA sequence: TGTGCCTGGAGTTCACTCGACAGGGGGCTAGCCTTT.

This chain uses TRBV28 with TRBJ1-6; D call uncertain. The CDR3 loop spans 14 amino acids. Germline V gives CDR1 MDHEN, CDR2 SYDVKM. The V and J ends lost 7 bases and 3 bases respectively, with 10 bases between them. This CDR3 is CASIFALYNSPLHF. The CDR3 DNA sequence: TGTGCCAGCATCTTCGCACTCTATAATTCACCCCTCCACTTT.

This clone was recorded only once. The V gene is TRBV13, the J gene TRBJ1-2; a weak D match, TRBD1 (5 bases). Trimming took off 3 bases at V and 4 bases at J, with 21 bases between the two ends. The germline CDR1 and CDR2 sequences are PRHDT and FYEKMQ (reference sequence). The CDR3 spans 17 residues. CDR3 DNA: TGTGCCAGCAGCTTCTCCCGAGCCGGGGGGGGACTCTATGGCTACACCTTC. Its protein is CASSFSRAGGGLYGYTF. The full variable domain, completed using reference TRBV13 and TRBJ1-2, is AAGVIQSPRHLIKEKRETATLKCYPIPRHDTVYWYQQGPGQDPQFLISFYEKMQSDKGSIPDRFSAQQFSDYHSELNMSSLELGDSALYFCASSFSRAGGGLYGYTFGSGTRLTVV.

V gene TRBV5-8 combines with J gene TRBJ1-4; D gene ambiguous. V shed 3 bases and J shed 0 bases, with 9 bases lying between them. The CDR3 is 15 amino acids. Germline V lookup: CDR1 SGHTS, CDR2 YDEGEE. DNA of the CDR3: TGTGCCAGCAGCTCCGGACGGGCAACTAATGAAAAACTGTTTTTT. This translates into CASSSGRATNEKLFF.